A selection of T cell receptor beta chains follows, all from one sample in a study of control samples from healthy donors and cancer patients. Sequencing was performed with immunoSEQ multiplex PCR; in TCRdb, only in-frame clones are kept and a portion is missing. The sample contains about 110,000 clones, about 80% of which appear only once. Material for sequencing was blood. The receptors were sampled from a young man in good health. CDR3s include the opening cysteine and the closing phenylalanine or tryptophan. The order of the fields is J gene, CDR3 length, V gene, D gene, CDR3 protein. A D gene is named only where the DNA matches it firmly.

j_gene: TRBJ2-5; len: 18; v_gene: TRBV24-1; d_gene: .; CDR3aa: CATRPPSTRAIFQETQYF
j_gene: TRBJ2-7; len: 13; v_gene: TRBV6-2/TRBV6-3; d_gene: .; CDR3aa: CASSPGHNYEQYF
j_gene: TRBJ2-2; len: 16; v_gene: TRBV2; d_gene: TRBD1; CDR3aa: CASKAGQGRITGELFF
j_gene: TRBJ1-6; len: 16; v_gene: TRBV5-6; d_gene: TRBD1; CDR3aa: CASSLTGTAYNSPLHF
j_gene: TRBJ1-1; len: 14; v_gene: TRBV5-1; d_gene: .; CDR3aa: CASSPVGGNTEAFF
j_gene: TRBJ1-1; len: 14; v_gene: TRBV27; d_gene: .; CDR3aa: CASSPGVGAGEAFF
j_gene: TRBJ1-5; len: 15; v_gene: TRBV7-7; d_gene: TRBD1; CDR3aa: CASRSQGYSNQPQHF
j_gene: TRBJ2-3; len: 14; v_gene: TRBV6-5; d_gene: TRBD1; CDR3aa: CASSYGTDTDTQYF
j_gene: TRBJ1-2; len: 12; v_gene: TRBV7-9; d_gene: .; CDR3aa: CASSLEQGRYTF
j_gene: TRBJ2-1; len: 16; v_gene: TRBV25-1; d_gene: TRBD1; CDR3aa: CASSVTGGTGGYEQFF